This TCR beta chain was retrieved from a study of T cells in Graves' hyperthyroidism and ophthalmopathy (dated by TCRdb to between 2018 and 2021). Regarding the study in general: Peripheral blood was collected at initial diagnosis, before any treatment. TCR V-J signatures able to tell the groups apart were searched for in a discovery cohort of 100 patients, of whom roughly 42 had Graves' ophthalmopathy and around 58 had stable Graves' hyperthyroidism. Whether ophthalmopathy could be predicted prospectively was tested in an independent validation cohort made up of 18 to 20 hyperthyroidism patients plus 17 patients who later progressed to ophthalmopathy. The roughly 100 discovery patients were randomly divided into training and test sets at a 7:3 ratio. The study also compared thyroid tissue and blood T-cell repertoires from about 6 Graves' hyperthyroidism patients. After blood sampling, hyperthyroidism patients were treated with methimazole at a starting dose of 30 mg daily, and ophthalmopathy patients were treated with high-dose intravenous methylprednisolone. According to the paper, TCR Vbeta CDR3 sequencing was carried out on 135 peripheral blood samples, which came from around 43 ophthalmopathy, around 75 hyperthyroidism and about 17 progressor patients. What the work shows at the level of the full study, not this receptor alone: A 13 V-J signature model separated ophthalmopathy from stable hyperthyroidism, with approximately 86% sensitivity and 81.08% specificity in cross-validation and 80%/75% in testing. Blood samples also contained most of the expanded thyroid clonotypes (frequency above 0.001), which suggests that blood repertoires may reflect thyroid immune responses. In validation, the model predicted progression to ophthalmopathy with approximately 69% sensitivity and approximately 78% specificity, a median of about six months before onset. Sample size was not statistically predetermined, and investigators were not blinded to group allocation.

As concerns this clonotype: This receptor's antigen is unknown. Per-base quality was not reported, and no clone a single base away is much larger than it.

Amplification of TCR beta CDR3 regions was carried out from RNA transcripts. The TCR CDR3 was subjected to a first round of RT-PCR using the HTBI primer set and the Qiagen OneStep RT-PCR kit. Libraries were constructed in a second round of multiplex PCR, after which size selection and purification were performed. Sequencing of the libraries was done on an Illumina HiSeq2000 using paired-end 100 bp reads. Turning to the authors' computational methods: SOAPnuke was used to process the raw data, with reads discarded if the reads contained adapters or uncalled bases, had a mean Phred below 15, or lacked an exact constant-primer or identifier match. COPE v1.2.5 was used to merge high-quality paired reads, and clonotypes were defined as unique nucleotide sequences. Clonotypes were aligned to IMGT TRBV, TRBD and TRBJ reference segments using MiTCR v1.1. Analysis was restricted to V-J combinations with a frequency above 0.0001, which covered roughly 99% of repertoires. The TCS score was defined as the ratio of F50 (clonal expansion) to E x V (chaos), calculated using BLOSUM62-based TCRdist between CDR3 peptides within each V-J. Welch's t-statistics and random forest reduced roughly 530 V-J features to about 13, which were used in a naive Bayes classifier (R e1071). TCRdb trimmed public reads at Q25 via fastp, called clones via MiXCR and kept in-frame beta chains. Each entry is one CDR3 protein sequence, shown with its most common DNA and genes. TCRdb's processing, not the authors', yielded these V and J calls. Present in this sample are a few hundred thousand distinct CDR3 sequences, around 14% of which were seen just once. 9.2% of the sample lies in the top ten.

Trimming accounts for 3 bases at V and 5 bases at J, while the number of junction bases matched to no gene is 5. The germline V gene yields MGHRA for CDR1 and YSYEKL for CDR2. The CDR3 sequence holds 15 residues, the cysteine and phenylalanine included. Only CDR3 DNA is held: 45 bases, read in frame from base 1. Stable Graves' hyperthyroidism was defined as no progression to ophthalmopathy during 18 months of follow-up. The hyperthyroidism patients were between 18 and 65 years old and newly diagnosed, with a disease duration of less than 2 months. Exclusion was applied to patients with uncontrolled infections, other autoimmune diseases, pregnancy or lactation. Diagnoses were based on clinical symptoms, serum thyroxine and TRAb, thyroid ultrasound and orbital computed tomography. PBMCs were separated from under 11 ml of fresh peripheral blood using Ficoll-Paque density gradient centrifugation. Trizol reagent was used to extract total RNA, and RNA quality was then checked on an Agilent 2100 Bioanalyzer.

The chain is made from TRBV4-1 and TRBJ2-1; 9 middle bases align to TRBD2. Sequencing was performed on blood. The clonotype originates from a young woman with Graves' hyperthyroidism. The nucleotide sequence is given as TGCGCCAGCAGCCAGACTAGCGGACCCCACAATGAGCAGTTCTTC. This encodes CASSQTSGPHNEQFF.